These 15 T cell receptor beta chains were sequenced from one sample in a study of CD8 T cells in Susac syndrome (dated by TCRdb to the late 2010s). The library was built by means of the immunoSEQ multiplex PCR assay. RNA was extracted using the RNeasy kit, and roughly 0.5 to 1 microgram was reverse transcribed with random hexamers. Using fastp trimming at Q25 and MiXCR clonotype assembly, TCRdb reanalyzed the public sequencing data and kept in-frame beta chains. Records with the same CDR3 protein are collapsed into one entry carrying the most frequent genes and DNA. The sample yields about 300,000 distinct CDR3 sequences; 70% to 90% were counted once. Around 0.2% of the sample is in the top ten clones. Input material: CD8+ T cells from PBMCs. The receptors come from a human donor with multiple sclerosis.

The chain joins TRBV7-3 to TRBJ2-3; TRBD1 matches 8 bases. The CDR3 sequence is 15 residues long. Looked up from germline, CDR1 is SGHTA and CDR2 is FQGTGA. V was clipped by 5 bases and J by 1 base; unmatched bases: 5. The CDR3 DNA is TGTGCCAGCAGCCTCCGGGACAGGCGCACAGATACGCAGTATTTT. Translating gives CASSLRDRRTDTQYF. Looking up the rest from reference TRBV7-3 and TRBJ2-3 gives the full variable domain: GAGVSQTPSNKVTEKGKYVELRCDPISGHTALYWYRQSLGQGPEFLIYFQGTGAADDSGLPNDRFFAVRPEGSVSTLKIQRTERGDSAVYLCASSLRDRRTDTQYFGPGTRLTVL.

The rearrangement joins TRBV4-3 to TRBJ2-7; TRBD2 is a possible D gene (6 bases). Between the trimmed V and J ends, which lost 0 bases and 0 bases, there was a span of 27 bases. CDR1 is LGHNA and CDR2 is YSLEER in the germline V gene. The CDR3 totals 21 residues. The CDR3 region has the DNA TGCGCCAGCAGCCAAGATCATATAGGAGGGTTTGGCCTACTTAACTCCTACGAGCAGTACTTC. It translates to CASSQDHIGGFGLLNSYEQYF.

The chain has TRBV6-5 and TRBJ2-2; no reliable D call. The ends were cut back, 5 bases at V and 2 bases at J, with 9 bases in the middle. This CDR3 is built from 14 residues. Germline V CDR1 and CDR2: MNHEY, SVGAGI. Here the CDR3 DNA reads TGTGCCAGCAGTCGATTAGAAAACACCGGGGAGCTGTTTTTT. Residues: CASSRLENTGELFF.

This chain uses TRBV25-1 with TRBJ1-4, with a weak D call TRBD1 (5 bases). Per germline, CDR1 MGHDK and CDR2 SYGVNS. This CDR3 contains 14 residues. V gave up 1 base and J gave up 7 bases, with 10 bases separating them. The CDR3, as DNA: TGTGCCAGCAGTGAATCAGGGTCGGGTGAAAAACTGTTTTTT. This gives the protein CASSESGSGEKLFF.

The chain has TRBV29-1 and TRBJ2-1, with TRBD2 identical over 7 bases. Germline trimming cut 4 bases from V and 4 bases from J; bases unmatched to any gene: 7. CDR1 and CDR2 (germline): SQVTM, ANQGSEA. CDR3 length: 14 amino acids. The CDR3 loop reads CSVVLGGLYNEQFF. The CDR3 DNA follows: TGCAGCGTTGTTCTCGGGGGGTTGTACAATGAGCAGTTCTTC.

The V gene is TRBV30, the J gene TRBJ2-2, with TRBD2 matching 7 bases. Germline CDR1 reads GTSNPN; CDR2 reads SVGIG (reference sequence). V was clipped by 0 bases and J by 1 base; unmatched bases: 2. There are 15 residues in the CDR3. CDR3 nucleotides: TGTGCCTGGAGTGTTCGGGAGGTGAACACCGGGGAGCTGTTTTTT. Translation gives CAWSVREVNTGELFF.

There are a few counts of this clonotype. This chain links TRBV10-3 with TRBJ1-1; D gene ambiguous. From germline, CDR1 is ENHRY and CDR2 SYGVKD. This CDR3 is built from 15 residues. V was pared by 3 bases and J by 3 bases, with 14 bases between. The CDR3 protein is CAISDLIAGDTEAFF. The CDR3 DNA is TGTGCCATCAGTGATCTTATTGCAGGAGACACTGAAGCTTTCTTT.

This clonotype was seen a few times. The chain links TRBV19 to TRBJ2-1; 9 positions agree with TRBD1. This CDR3 contains 14 residues. Germline V gene lookup returns CDR1 LNHDA and CDR2 SQIVND (reference sequence). Trimming cost V 1 base and J 7 bases; bases outside gene matches: 2. CDR3 amino acids: CASSIAGTGNEQFF. The CDR3 coding sequence is TGTGCCAGTAGTATAGCGGGGACAGGGAATGAGCAGTTCTTC. Complete variable domain (other parts from reference TRBV19 and TRBJ2-1): DGGITQSPKYLFRKEGQNVTLSCEQNLNHDAMYWYRQDPGQGLRLIYYSQIVNDFQKGDIAEGYSVSREKKESFPLTVTSAQKNPTAFYLCASSIAGTGNEQFFGPGTRLTVL.

The genes are TRBV4-3 and TRBJ2-1; 7 positions match TRBD2. Germline CDR1 is LGHNA and CDR2 is YSLEER. This CDR3 spans 17 amino acids. V trimming: 1 base; J trimming: 4 bases; junction bases outside the gene matches: 10. For the CDR3, the DNA is TGCGCCAGCAGCCAAGGTGGTAGCGGGTTGTTGTACAATGAGCAGTTCTTC. It translates to CASSQGGSGLLYNEQFF.

This chain uses TRBV12-5 with TRBJ1-1; possibly TRBD1 for D (5 bases). CDR1 and CDR2 (germline): LGHNT, FRNRAP. The length of the CDR3 is 13 residues. V lost 7 bases and J 5 bases, leaving 14 bases between the germline ends. The CDR3 loop is CASAWGQGTEAFF. CDR3 in DNA: TGTGCTAGTGCCTGGGGTCAGGGAACTGAAGCTTTCTTT.

As regards this clonotype: A read error may account for a junction end that differs from germline. V gene TRBV24-1 combines with J gene TRBJ2-1; weak D call: TRBD2 (5 bases). Germline V CDR1 and CDR2: KGHDR, SFDVKD. The CDR3 has 16 residues. DNA of the CDR3: TGTGCCACCAGTGCCCCCGAGGACTCAATTTACAATGGGCAGTTCTTC. This codes for CATSAPEDSIYNGQFF.

The rearrangement joins TRBV19 to TRBJ1-1; no firm D call. Trimming shortened V by 5 bases and J by 4 bases, and 8 bases separated the two germline ends. CDR3 length: 12 residues. Germline values: CDR1 LNHDA, CDR2 SQIVND (reference sequence). The chain's CDR3 is CASSRGFTEAFF. As DNA, the CDR3 is TGTGCCAGTAGTCGGGGATTCACTGAAGCTTTCTTT.

A word on this clonotype: At one boundary the junction diverges from the germline segment, which might be a read error. The chain combines TRBV20-1 with TRBJ1-5; D call uncertain. The germline V gene has CDR1 DFQATT and CDR2 SNEGSKA (reference sequence). This CDR3 region has 15 residues. The CDR3: CSVRDGIYSNQPQHF. CDR3 coding DNA: TGCAGTGTTAGAGACGGAATCTATAGCAATCAGCCCCAGCATTTT.

This chain uses TRBV28 with TRBJ2-5; 10 bases map to TRBD1. The CDR3 covers 18 residues. Germline V gene data show CDR1 as MDHEN and CDR2 as SYDVKM. V shed 7 bases, J shed 5 bases, and the junction held 19 bases outside the gene matches. The DNA of the CDR3 is TGTGCCAGCAACCTACGTTTAGGGTCGGGACAGGGGATGGAGACCCAGTACTTC. Amino acid sequence: CASNLRLGSGQGMETQYF.

The chain employs TRBV28 and TRBJ1-2; 7 nucleotides match TRBD1. Trimming cost V 3 bases and J 7 bases; bases outside gene matches: 8. The V gene's germline CDR1 is MDHEN and CDR2 SYDVKM. The CDR3 consists of 14 residues. Here the CDR3 reads CASSLVEGAGGYTF. The DNA for the CDR3 is TGTGCCAGCAGTTTGGTGGAGGGGGCAGGTGGCTACACCTTC.